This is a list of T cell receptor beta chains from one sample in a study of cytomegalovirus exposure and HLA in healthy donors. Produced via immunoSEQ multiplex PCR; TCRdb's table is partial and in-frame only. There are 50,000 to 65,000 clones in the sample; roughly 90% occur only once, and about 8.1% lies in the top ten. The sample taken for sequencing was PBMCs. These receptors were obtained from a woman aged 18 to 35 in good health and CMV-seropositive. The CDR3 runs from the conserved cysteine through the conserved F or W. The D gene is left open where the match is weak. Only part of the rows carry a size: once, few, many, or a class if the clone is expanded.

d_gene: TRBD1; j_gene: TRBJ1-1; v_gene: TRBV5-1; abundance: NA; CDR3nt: TGCGCCAGCAGCTTGGCAGGGGGGAAATTGAGGAACGGTGAAGCTTTCTTT; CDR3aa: CASSLAGGKLRNGEAFF
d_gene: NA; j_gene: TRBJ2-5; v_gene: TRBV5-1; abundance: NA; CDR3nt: TGCGCCAGCAGCTCTGACAGCTTCCAAGAGACCCAGTACTTC; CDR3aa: CASSSDSFQETQYF
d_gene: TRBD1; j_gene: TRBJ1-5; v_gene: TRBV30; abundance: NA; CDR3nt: TGTGCCTGGGGTCGGGACAGGGATCTCGATAGCAATCAGCCCCAGCATTTT; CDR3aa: CAWGRDRDLDSNQPQHF
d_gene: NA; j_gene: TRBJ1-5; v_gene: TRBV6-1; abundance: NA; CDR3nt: TGTGCCAGCAGGACAGGAGCCTATAGCAATCAGCCCCAGCATTTT; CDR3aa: CASRTGAYSNQPQHF
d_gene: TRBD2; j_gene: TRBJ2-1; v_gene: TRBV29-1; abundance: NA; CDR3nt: TGCAGCGTTGAAGATTTCACTAGCGGGGAGGATGAGCAGTTCTTC; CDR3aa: CSVEDFTSGEDEQFF
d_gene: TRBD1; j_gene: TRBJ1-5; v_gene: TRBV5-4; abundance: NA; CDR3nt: TGTGCCAGCAGCCGTACAGGGGAGCATCAGCCCCAGCATTTT; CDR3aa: CASSRTGEHQPQHF
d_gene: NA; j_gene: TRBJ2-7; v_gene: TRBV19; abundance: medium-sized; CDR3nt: TGTGCCAGTAGTATCGCCTCAGGGGACGAGCAGTACTTC; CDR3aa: CASSIASGDEQYF
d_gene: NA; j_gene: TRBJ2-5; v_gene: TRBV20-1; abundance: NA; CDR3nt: TGCAGTGTTTCGGAGACCCAGTACTTC; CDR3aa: CSVSETQYF
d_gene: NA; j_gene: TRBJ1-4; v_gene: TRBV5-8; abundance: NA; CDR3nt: TGTGCCAGCAGAAGGAGGCAGGAAAAACTGTTTTTT; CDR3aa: CASRRRQEKLFF
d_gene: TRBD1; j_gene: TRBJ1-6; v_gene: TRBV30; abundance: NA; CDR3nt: TGTGCCTGGAGTGTACCGGGACAGGGATCTTCACCCCTCCACTTT; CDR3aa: CAWSVPGQGSSPLHF
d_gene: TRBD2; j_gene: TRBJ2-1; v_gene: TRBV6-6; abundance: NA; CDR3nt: TGTGCCAGCAGCTACGGAGGAGGGACTAGCGCCAATGAGCAGTTCTTC; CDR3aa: CASSYGGGTSANEQFF
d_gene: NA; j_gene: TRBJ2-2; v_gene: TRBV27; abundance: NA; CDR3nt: TGTGCCAGCAGTCGGGGACTCAACACCGGGGAGCTGTTTTTT; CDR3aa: CASSRGLNTGELFF
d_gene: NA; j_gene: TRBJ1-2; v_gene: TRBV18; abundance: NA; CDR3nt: TGTGCCAGCTCACCCGGCCTTTTAGAGGAGGGCTACACCTTC; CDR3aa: CASSPGLLEEGYTF
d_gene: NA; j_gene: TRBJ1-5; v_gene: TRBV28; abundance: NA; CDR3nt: TGTGCCAGCAGTTTTCCTGTCCGCAATCAGCCCCAGCATTTT; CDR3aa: CASSFPVRNQPQHF
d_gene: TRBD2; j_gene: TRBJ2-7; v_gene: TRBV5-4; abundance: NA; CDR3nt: TGTGCCAGCAGCTTGCCGGGGGGGGAGCAGTACTTC; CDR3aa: CASSLPGGEQYF
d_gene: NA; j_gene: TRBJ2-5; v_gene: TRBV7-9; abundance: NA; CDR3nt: TGTGCCAGCAGTTTTACAGGCCAAGAGACCCAGTACTTC; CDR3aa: CASSFTGQETQYF
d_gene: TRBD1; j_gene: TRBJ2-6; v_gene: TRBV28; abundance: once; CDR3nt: TGTGCCAGCAGATACAGGGGGACTGGGGCCAACGTCCTGACTTTC; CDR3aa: CASRYRGTGANVLTF
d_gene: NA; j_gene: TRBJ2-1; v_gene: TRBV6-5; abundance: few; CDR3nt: TGTGCCAGCAGTCAAAGGGGGAACCACAATGAGCAGTTCTTC; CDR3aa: CASSQRGNHNEQFF
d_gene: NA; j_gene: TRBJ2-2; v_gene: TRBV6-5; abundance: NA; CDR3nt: TGTGCCAGCAGTTACCTCAGGGACACCGGGGAGCTGTTTTTT; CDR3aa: CASSYLRDTGELFF
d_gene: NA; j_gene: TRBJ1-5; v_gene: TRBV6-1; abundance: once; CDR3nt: TGTGCCAGCAGCAGGGGAAGGGGTCAGCCCCAGCATTTT; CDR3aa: CASSRGRGQPQHF
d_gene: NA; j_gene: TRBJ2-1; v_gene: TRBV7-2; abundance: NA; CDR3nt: TGTGCCAGCAGCTTCGGACAGAACAATGAGCAGTTCTTC; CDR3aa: CASSFGQNNEQFF
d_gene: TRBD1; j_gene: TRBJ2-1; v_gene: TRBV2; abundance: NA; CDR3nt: TGTGCCAGCAGTGTGGGACAGGGGGCTCCCAATGAGCAGTTCTTC; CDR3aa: CASSVGQGAPNEQFF
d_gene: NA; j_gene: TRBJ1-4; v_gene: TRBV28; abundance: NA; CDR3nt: TGTGCCAGCAGGCGGTCCCCCGGGAAACTGTTTTTT; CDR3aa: CASRRSPGKLFF
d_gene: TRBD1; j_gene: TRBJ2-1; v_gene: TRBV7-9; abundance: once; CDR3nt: TGTGCCAGCAGCTTAGGGACAGGGGTTAGGCCGTTCTTC; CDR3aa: CASSLGTGVRPFF
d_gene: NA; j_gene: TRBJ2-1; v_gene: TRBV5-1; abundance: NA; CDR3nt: TGCGCCACCGGGCGGGGGAGGACAGGGAGCTCCTACAATGAGCAGTTCTTC; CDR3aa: CATGRGRTGSSYNEQFF
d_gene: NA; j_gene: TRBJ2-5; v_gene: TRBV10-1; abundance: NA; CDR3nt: TGCGCCAGCAGTAGAGGGGACACCCGGTGGGAGACCCAGTACTTC; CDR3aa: CASSRGDTRWETQYF
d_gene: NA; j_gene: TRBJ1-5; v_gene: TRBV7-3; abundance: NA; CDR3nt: TGTGCCAGCAGCTTAATATCCTCGGACAGATCGAGTTTTAGCAATCAGCCCCAGCATTTT; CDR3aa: CASSLISSDRSSFSNQPQHF
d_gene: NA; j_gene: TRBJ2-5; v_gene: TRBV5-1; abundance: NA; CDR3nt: TGCGCCAGCAGCTTGGCGCCCGGGGAGACCCAGTACTTC; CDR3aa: CASSLAPGETQYF
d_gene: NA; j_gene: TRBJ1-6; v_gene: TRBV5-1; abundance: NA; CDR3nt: TGCGCCAGCAGCCGAGAGAGCTATAATTCACCCCTCCACTTT; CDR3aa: CASSRESYNSPLHF
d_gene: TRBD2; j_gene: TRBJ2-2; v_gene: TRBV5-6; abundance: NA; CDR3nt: TGTGCCAGCAGCCGTACTAGCGGGGGTACCGGGGAGCTGTTTTTT; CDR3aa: CASSRTSGGTGELFF
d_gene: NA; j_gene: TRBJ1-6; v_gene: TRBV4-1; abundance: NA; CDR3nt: TGCGCCAGCAGCCAAGTGGGGACATGGGTTAATTCACCCCTCCACTTT; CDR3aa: CASSQVGTWVNSPLHF